What follows is one TCR beta chain and its context. V was trimmed by 4 bases and J by 9 bases, leaving 18 bases between them. Germline-derived CDR1 and CDR2 are GTSNPN and SVGIG (reference sequence). CDR3 size: 13 residues. This sample stems from a study of technical replicates of blood from a few donors. TCRdb keeps only in-frame clones here, not all; method: immunoSEQ multiplex PCR. The profile shows approximately 81,000 clones, about 94% of them singletons. The clonotype was recovered from a human donor in good health. Source material: T cells isolated from PBMCs. The chain employs TRBV30 and TRBJ1-1; D not resolved. CDR3 bases: TGTGCCTGGAAGCGGTTTCAGGTAGGGCAAGCTTTCTTT. Residues: CAWKRFQVGQAFF.